This entry lists 14 T cell receptor beta chains sequenced from one sample in a study of blood T cell repertoires in COVID-19. Produced via immunoSEQ multiplex PCR; TCRdb's table is partial and in-frame only. There are roughly 230,000 clones in the sample; roughly four fifths occur only once, and roughly 3.5% lies in the top ten. The sequencing sample was made of PBMCs or T cells enriched from blood (not recorded which). The source of these receptors is a woman aged 55-69 years who had recovered from COVID-19.

The genes are TRBV18 and TRBJ2-1; D perhaps matches TRBD1 (5 bases). V was shortened by 6 bases and J by 6 bases, with 6 bases between the two germline ends. The CDR3 runs 11 residues. In germline, CDR1 is KGHSH, CDR2 LQKENI. The CDR3: CASSQGNEQFF. The CDR3 DNA sequence: TGTGCCAGCTCTCAGGGCAATGAGCAGTTCTTC.

This chain uses TRBV2 with TRBJ2-7; D is ambiguous. V was cut by 4 bases and J by 3 bases, with 7 bases left in between. Germline loops: CDR1 SNHLY, CDR2 FYNNEI. The CDR3 consists of 12 residues. In DNA, the CDR3 is TGTGCCAGCAGTGTAACCGGCTACGAGCAGTACTTC. This translates into CASSVTGYEQYF.

The CDR3 nucleotides are TGTGCCAGCAGCTTGAATCCGACAGGCTCTGGAAACACCATATATTTT. Its translation is CASSLNPTGSGNTIYF. The genes are TRBV5-6 and TRBJ1-3; TRBD1 is a possible D gene (6 bases). Germline values: CDR1 SGHDT, CDR2 YYEEEE. Trimming took 1 base from V and 0 from J, leaving 11 bases between them. The CDR3 has 16 residues. The variable domain in full, with the rest retrieved from reference TRBV5-6 and TRBJ1-3, is DAGVTQSPTHLIKTRGQQVTLRCSPKSGHDTVSWYQQALGQGPQFIFQYYEEEERQRGNFPDRFSGHQFPNYSSELNVNALLLGDSALYLCASSLNPTGSGNTIYFGEGSWLTVV.

This clone occurred a few times. The J gene is TRBJ1-1, the V gene TRBV5-1; D is unclear. There are 15 residues in the CDR3. The germline V gene has CDR1 SGHRS and CDR2 YFSETQ. V gave up 0 bases and J gave up 0 bases, with 9 bases separating them. CDR3 in amino acids: CASSLVGAMNTEAFF. Here the CDR3 DNA reads TGCGCCAGCAGCTTGGTGGGCGCAATGAACACTGAAGCTTTCTTT.

This chain connects TRBV11-2 to TRBJ1-4, with 12 bases fitting TRBD1. Trimming took 5 bases from V and 10 from J; bases not matched to a gene: 17. Germline CDR1 reads SGHAT; CDR2 reads FQNNGV. This CDR3 spans 18 amino acids. The DNA for the CDR3 is TGTGCCAGCAGCCCCGAGGCGGGACAGGGGGCGCTTAGAGGAAAACTGTTTTTT. It translates to CASSPEAGQGALRGKLFF. The whole variable domain, remainder taken from reference TRBV11-2 and TRBJ1-4, is EAGVAQSPRYKIIEKRQSVAFWCNPISGHATLYWYQQILGQGPKLLIQFQNNGVVDDSQLPKDRFSAERLKGVDSTLKIQPAKLEDSAVYLCASSPEAGQGALRGKLFFGSGTQLSVL.

V is TRBV7-9 and J is TRBJ2-3; 10 bases align to TRBD1. J was trimmed by 3 bases and V by 8 bases; bases with no gene match: 5. CDR1 is SEHNR, CDR2 FQNEAQ, per germline (reference sequence). CDR3 length: 14 amino acids. CDR3 coding DNA: TGTGCCAGCGGAGGACAGGGGGGAACAGATACGCAGTATTTT. This codes for CASGGQGGTDTQYF.

The chain joins TRBV11-2 to TRBJ2-1, with D possibly being TRBD1 (5 bases). The germline V and J ends were trimmed by 4 bases and 7 bases, with 11 bases remaining between them. The CDR3 contains 13 residues. The germline gives CDR1 SGHAT, CDR2 FQNNGV. Here the CDR3 DNA reads TGTGCCAGCAGCTCGTCCCCAGGGAATGAGCAGTTCTTC. This translates into CASSSSPGNEQFF.

V gene TRBV2 combines with J gene TRBJ2-5, with D tentatively TRBD1 (5 bases). The ends were cut back, 8 bases at V and 5 bases at J, with 15 bases in the middle. Germline V lookup: CDR1 SNHLY, CDR2 FYNNEI. The CDR3 extends over 13 amino acids. DNA for the CDR3: TGTGCCAGCCAGGGTTTTATTAGGGAGACCCAGTACTTC. It translates to CASQGFIRETQYF. Using reference TRBV2 and TRBJ2-5 for the parts outside the CDR3, the full variable domain is EPEVTQTPSHQVTQMGQEVILRCVPISNHLYFYWYRQILGQKVEFLVSFYNNEISEKSEIFDDQFSVERPDGSNFTLKIRSTKLEDSAMYFCASQGFIRETQYFGPGTRLLVL.

The rearrangement uses TRBV5-4 and TRBJ2-1, with TRBD2 identical over 8 bases. The V gene end was trimmed by 0 bases and the J gene end by 4 bases; junction bases not matched to a gene: 12. Germline CDR1 is SGHNT and CDR2 is YYREEE (reference sequence). The CDR3 runs to 18 residues. The CDR3: CASSLGSGATFVYNEQFF. The CDR3 DNA sequence: TGTGCCAGCAGCTTGGGTAGCGGGGCGACTTTCGTATACAATGAGCAGTTCTTC.

V and J are TRBV19 and TRBJ2-1; 7 positions agree with TRBD1. V gave up 3 bases and J gave up 9 bases; unmatched junction bases: 8. Germline values: CDR1 LNHDA, CDR2 SQIVND (reference sequence). The length of the CDR3 is 14 residues. Here the CDR3 DNA reads TGTGCCAGTAGTATTAGACAGGGCTTGGGTGAGCAGTTCTTC. Residues: CASSIRQGLGEQFF.

V and J are TRBV12-3 or TRBV12-4 and TRBJ1-2; D is possibly TRBD1 (5 bases). This CDR3 contains 13 residues. V lost 7 bases to trimming and J lost 8 bases, with 17 bases between them. CDR3 sequence (DNA): TGTGCCAGCACCCTCACGGGGAGGGGCGGCTACACCTTC. Its translation: CASTLTGRGGYTF.

V and J are TRBV4-2 and TRBJ1-1; D not resolved. This CDR3 region has 15 residues. Germline CDR1 and CDR2: LGHNA and YNFKEQ. Between the trimmed V and J ends, which lost 0 bases and 7 bases, there was a span of 15 bases. The CDR3 DNA follows: TGTGCCAGCAGCCAAGAGGTTGACCGGGGTGTTGAAGCTTTCTTT. Residues: CASSQEVDRGVEAFF.

The chain links TRBV5-1 to TRBJ1-2; a weak D match, TRBD1 (6 bases). CDR1 SGHRS and CDR2 YFSETQ come from the germline V gene. The CDR3 spans 13 residues. With 2 bases removed from V and 8 bases from J, the gap between germline ends came to 13 bases. The CDR3 DNA reads as TGCGCCAGCAGCTTAAACAGGGTAGACGGCTACACCTTC. Protein sequence: CASSLNRVDGYTF.

The chain uses TRBV10-3 and TRBJ1-2, with 7 bases lining up with TRBD1. The V gene's germline CDR1 is ENHRY and CDR2 SYGVKD. The length of the CDR3 is 15 residues. Germline trimming cut 3 bases from V and 3 bases from J; bases unmatched to any gene: 7. CDR3 sequence reads: CAISDFDREYYGYTF. The DNA for the CDR3 is TGTGCCATCAGTGATTTCGACAGGGAATACTATGGCTACACCTTC.